The entry that follows covers one T cell receptor (beta chain) sequence. This table comes from immunoSEQ multiplex PCR, and its TCRdb copy is limited to in-frame clones, with some not included. The table includes hundreds of thousands of clones, about 82% detected once. The source of the sample is a study of blood T cell repertoires in COVID-19. Trimming took off 4 bases at V and 5 bases at J, with 18 bases between the two ends. In germline, CDR1 is MGHRA, CDR2 YSYEKL. The CDR3 extends over 16 amino acids. The chain uses TRBV4-1 and TRBJ1-5, with a possible D match to TRBD1 (6 bases). This receptor was taken from a woman aged 45 to 65 who had recovered from COVID-19. The sample taken for sequencing was PBMCs or T cells enriched from blood (not recorded which). CDR3 DNA sequence: TGCGCCAGCAGCCTTAGGGACACATCGGGGCATCAGCCCCAGCATTTT. This translates into CASSLRDTSGHQPQHF.